These 20 T cell receptor beta chains originate from one sample sequenced in a study of blood T cell repertoires in COVID-19. Here immunoSEQ multiplex PCR was the method, and the copy in TCRdb shows in-frame clones only, minus some. The sample has about 190,000 clones, nearly 90% seen once. Material: peripheral blood. The source is a man in his forties or fifties with acute or convalescent COVID-19.

The V gene is TRBV19, the J gene TRBJ1-5, with D perhaps TRBD1 (5 bases). In germline, CDR1 is LNHDA, CDR2 SQIVND (reference sequence). V was cut by 2 bases and J by 0 bases, with 17 bases left in between. The CDR3 covers 18 residues. CDR3: CASSILGRGGYSNQPQHF. The CDR3 DNA sequence: TGTGCCAGTAGTATACTCGGTAGGGGAGGGTATAGCAATCAGCCCCAGCATTTT.

The CDR3 nucleotides are TGTGCCAGCAGCTCCCAAGGGGGCACAGATACGCAGTATTTT. It codes for CASSSQGGTDTQYF. This rearrangement joins TRBV7-9 to TRBJ2-3, with D possibly TRBD1 on 5 matching bases. Between the trimmed V and J ends, which lost 4 bases and 1 base, there was a span of 9 bases. The CDR3 contains 14 residues. Germline CDR1 is SEHNR and CDR2 is FQNEAQ (reference sequence).

The gene calls are TRBV28 and TRBJ1-5; D possibly corresponds to TRBD1 (6 bases). V was trimmed by 3 bases and J by 4 bases, leaving 22 bases between them. The CDR3 extends over 18 amino acids. Germline loops: CDR1 MDHEN, CDR2 SYDVKM. CDR3 bases: TGTGCCAGCAGTTTTGGTCTCGGGGGGCCCCTTTCAAATCAGCCCCAGCATTTT. The encoded protein is CASSFGLGGPLSNQPQHF.

The chain recombines TRBV27 with TRBJ2-7; TRBD1 matches at 7 bases. The CDR3 sequence is 15 residues long. CDR1 and CDR2 from the germline V gene are MNHEY and SMNVEV (reference sequence). The V segment lost 3 bases and the J segment 2 bases; nucleotides outside the gene matches: 7. As DNA, the CDR3 is TGTGCCAGCAGTTTTCCGGACAGGAGCCCCTACGAGCAGTACTTC. Its protein product is CASSFPDRSPYEQYF.

This clone has only one observation. No DNA is shown, since the ends of the CDR3 on it are uncertain; the CDR3 is the one TCRdb lists. The chain carries TRBV27 and TRBJ2-2; the table's D call, TRBD2, has no DNA check behind it. From germline, CDR1 is MNHEY and CDR2 SMNVEV (reference sequence). The CDR3 length equals 12 residues, ends included. CDR3 protein: CASSFGAGELFF.

The J gene is TRBJ2-5, the V gene TRBV7-2, with TRBD2 matching 7 bases. Looked up from germline, CDR1 is SGHTA and CDR2 is FQGNSA. Trimming removed 0 bases from V and 4 bases from J; junction bases left unmatched: 5. The CDR3 has 15 residues. The CDR3: CASSLARTGGETQYF. The CDR3 nucleotides are TGTGCCAGCAGCTTAGCGCGTACGGGAGGAGAGACCCAGTACTTC.

In this sample, this clone turned up a few times. The rearrangement joins TRBV5-6 to TRBJ1-6; D not resolved. There are 16 residues in the CDR3. Germline CDR1 SGHDT, CDR2 YYEEEE. V dropped 3 bases and J dropped 3 bases, with 13 bases sitting between them. The CDR3 spells CASSSIYAVYNSPLHF. Here the CDR3 DNA reads TGTGCCAGCAGCTCAATTTACGCAGTCTATAATTCACCCCTCCACTTT.

This clone has only one observation. This chain joins TRBV7-9 and TRBJ2-3; 8 positions match TRBD2. The CDR3 runs 17 residues. V trimming: 0 bases; J trimming: 2 bases; junction bases outside the gene matches: 7. Germline lookup yields CDR1 SEHNR and CDR2 FQNEAQ (reference sequence). CDR3 protein: CASSLARLAGITDTQYF. The CDR3, as DNA: TGTGCCAGCAGCTTAGCTCGCCTAGCGGGTATCACAGATACGCAGTATTTT.

This chain joins TRBV18 and TRBJ2-5; 13 bases align to TRBD2. The V and J ends lost 5 bases and 4 bases, in that order; junction bases with no gene match: 7. CDR1 KGHSH and CDR2 LQKENI come from the germline V gene. The CDR3 runs 16 residues. CDR3 sequence reads: CASSSTSGRSGETQYF. The CDR3, as DNA: TGTGCCAGCTCATCGACTAGCGGGAGGTCGGGAGAGACCCAGTACTTC.

The rearrangement uses TRBV7-2 and TRBJ2-7; 8 nucleotides align to TRBD1. This CDR3 has 14 amino acids. V was clipped by 5 bases and J by 4 bases; unmatched bases: 7. CDR1 SGHTA and CDR2 FQGNSA come from the germline V gene. In nucleotides, the CDR3 is TGTGCCAGCAGCCCCAGGACAGGGTCGTACGAGCAGTACTTC. As protein: CASSPRTGSYEQYF.

The rearrangement uses TRBV3-1 (or the pseudogene TRBV3-2) and TRBJ1-3; TRBD1 matches at 8 bases. Per germline, CDR1 LGHDT and CDR2 YNNKEL (reference sequence). The CDR3 totals 17 residues. V dropped 6 bases and J dropped 0; count of bases not matched to a gene: 10. CDR3: CASRPRGTGDSGNTIYF. CDR3 nucleotides: TGTGCCAGCAGACCCCGCGGGACAGGAGACTCTGGAAACACCATATATTTT.

The chain carries TRBV7-2 and TRBJ2-2, with 16 bases lining up with TRBD2. CDR1 and CDR2 from the germline V gene are SGHTA and FQGNSA. Losses at the gene ends were 4 bases for V and 7 bases for J; bases not matched to a gene: 3. The CDR3 consists of 16 residues. CDR3 amino acids: CASSSGLAGGHGELFF. The CDR3 nucleotides read TGTGCCAGCAGCTCGGGACTAGCGGGAGGGCACGGGGAGCTGTTTTTT.

The gene calls are TRBV11-2 and TRBJ2-7, with D maybe TRBD2 (6 bases). The CDR3 contains 12 residues. CDR1 and CDR2 from the germline V gene are SGHAT and FQNNGV. Trimming cost V 3 bases and J 6 bases, with 9 bases left between them. The DNA for the CDR3 is TGTGCCAGCAGCTTTTTAGCGGTCGAGCAGTACTTC. Its protein product is CASSFLAVEQYF.

The V and J genes are TRBV28 and TRBJ1-2; D perhaps matches TRBD1 (6 bases). CDR1 and CDR2 (germline): MDHEN, SYDVKM. The CDR3 loop spans 16 amino acids. V gave up 2 bases and J gave up 7 bases, with 20 bases separating them. The CDR3 here is CASSLAGRLGAGGYTF. The CDR3 DNA reads TGTGCCAGCAGTTTAGCCGGACGTTTGGGGGCGGGTGGCTACACCTTC.

This chain uses TRBV5-4 with TRBJ1-1, with a tentative D call TRBD1 (6 bases). Germline CDR1 SGHNT, CDR2 YYREEE (reference sequence). The CDR3 length is 14 residues. Trimming took off 2 bases at V and 4 bases at J, with 12 bases between the two ends. The CDR3 region is CASSFYRALTEAFF. The CDR3 DNA follows: TGTGCCAGCAGCTTCTACAGGGCTCTCACTGAAGCTTTCTTT.

The chain combines TRBV15 with TRBJ2-7, with 7 bases lining up with TRBD2. Trimming took 0 bases from V and 2 from J; bases not matched to a gene: 10. The CDR3 loop spans 17 amino acids. Germline assignment: CDR1 LNHNV and CDR2 YYDKDF (reference sequence). CDR3 in DNA: TGTGCCACCAGCAGAGATATGGCTAGCGGAACTCCCTACGAGCAGTACTTC. This sequence encodes CATSRDMASGTPYEQYF.

V and J are TRBV27 and TRBJ2-6; 7 bases map to TRBD1. This CDR3 has 17 amino acids. The V gene's germline CDR1 is MNHEY and CDR2 SMNVEV (reference sequence). The V segment lost 3 bases and the J segment 0 bases; nucleotides outside the gene matches: 5. This CDR3 reads CASSLGTVFSGANVLTF. In DNA, the CDR3 is TGTGCCAGCAGTTTGGGGACAGTCTTCTCTGGGGCCAACGTCCTGACTTTC. The whole variable domain, filled in from reference TRBV27 and TRBJ2-6, reads EAQVTQNPRYLITVTGKKLTVTCSQNMNHEYMSWYRQDPGLGLRQIYYSMNVEVTDKGDVPEGYKVSRKEKRNFPLILESPSPNQTSLYFCASSLGTVFSGANVLTFGAGSRLTVL.

This rearrangement joins TRBV5-1 to TRBJ1-6; TRBD1 agrees at 9 bases. V was pared by 1 base and J by 2 bases, with 4 bases of the junction left unmatched. The CDR3 extends over 17 amino acids. Germline V gives CDR1 SGHRS, CDR2 YFSETQ. In DNA form, the CDR3 reads TGCGCCAGCAGCTTGTCCCGGACAGGGGCCTATAATTCACCCCTCCACTTT. Amino acid sequence: CASSLSRTGAYNSPLHF. The full variable domain, with the rest looked up from reference TRBV5-1 and TRBJ1-6, is KAGVTQTPRYLIKTRGQQVTLSCSPISGHRSVSWYQQTPGQGLQFLFEYFSETQRNKGNFPGRFSGRQFSNSRSEMNVSTLELGDSALYLCASSLSRTGAYNSPLHFGNGTRLTVT.

The chain joins TRBV6-5 to TRBJ1-1; 8 bases map to TRBD1. Germline assignment: CDR1 MNHEY and CDR2 SVGAGI. The CDR3 runs 14 residues. J was trimmed by 4 bases and V by 6 bases; bases with no gene match: 7. In DNA, the CDR3 is TGTGCCAGCAGCCTCAGGGGGCCGGTCACTGAAGCTTTCTTT. This codes for CASSLRGPVTEAFF.

This chain uses TRBV29-1 with TRBJ1-2; 10 nucleotides match TRBD1. This CDR3 comprises 15 residues. Trimming took 5 bases from V and 2 from J; bases not matched to a gene: 8. Germline loops: CDR1 SQVTM, CDR2 ANQGSEA. The CDR3 protein is CSVLARDRGNYGYTF. CDR3 DNA: TGCAGCGTTCTCGCCCGGGACAGGGGCAACTATGGCTACACCTTC.